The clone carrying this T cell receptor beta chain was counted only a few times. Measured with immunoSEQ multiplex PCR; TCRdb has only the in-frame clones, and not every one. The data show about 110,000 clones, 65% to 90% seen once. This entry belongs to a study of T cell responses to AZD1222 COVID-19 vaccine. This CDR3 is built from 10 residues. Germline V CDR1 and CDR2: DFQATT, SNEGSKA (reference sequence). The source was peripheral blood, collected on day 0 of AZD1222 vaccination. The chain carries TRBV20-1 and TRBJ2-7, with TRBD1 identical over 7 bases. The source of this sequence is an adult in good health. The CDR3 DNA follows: TGCAGCATCGGGACAGTCGAGCAGTACTTC. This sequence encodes CSIGTVEQYF.